A single sample is the source of the 32 T cell receptor beta chains below, sequenced in a study of T-cell memory formation after mild COVID-19. TCRdb passed the 5' RACE reads through MiXCR, listing each CDR3 protein once. The sample carries more than 75,000 distinct CDR3 sequences, more than 11% recorded once. The sample consisted of PBMCs or a T cell subset sorted from them (not recorded which). The receptors shown here come from an adult woman who had mild COVID-19 (a few samples of this study predate the infection). Cell type and time point are not known.

In its sample, this clonotype was seen a few times. The rearrangement links TRBV12-3 or TRBV12-4 to TRBJ1-5, with 7 bases fitting TRBD1. The CDR3 loop spans 14 amino acids. Trimming at V came to 6 bases and at J to 7 bases, leaving 9 bases not matched to a gene. The CDR3 reads CASRATGVGQPQHF. CDR3 bases: TGTGCCAGCAGGGCAACAGGGGTAGGCCAGCCCCAGCATTTT.

This clonotype was recorded a few times. The chain joins TRBV7-6 to TRBJ1-5; unclear D gene. The germline CDR1 and CDR2 sequences are SGHVS and FNYEAQ. The V end was cut by 6 bases, the J end by 11 bases, with 20 bases between. The CDR3 loop spans 14 amino acids. As DNA, the CDR3 is TGTGCCAGCAGTCCCGACGGACTGGCTTGGGCCCAGCATTTT. The encoded protein is CASSPDGLAWAQHF.

The chain has TRBV10-3 and TRBJ1-2; no firm D call. Trimming stripped 7 bases from V and 4 bases from J, with 13 bases between. The CDR3 is 13 residues long. The germline V gene has CDR1 ENHRY and CDR2 SYGVKD. Written as DNA, the CDR3 is TGTGCCATCACCCAGGCTCAACCCTATGGCTACACCTTC. Its translation: CAITQAQPYGYTF.

The rearrangement links TRBV20-1 to TRBJ2-7, with D tentatively TRBD1 or TRBD2 (6 bases each). The V gene lost 0 bases and the J gene lost 4 bases, with 16 bases spanning the gap. Germline CDR1 and CDR2: DFQATT and SNEGSKA (reference sequence). The CDR3 extends over 15 amino acids. The CDR3 region is CSARDVNRGRYEQYF. The CDR3 coding sequence is TGCAGTGCTAGAGATGTGAATCGGGGGCGATACGAGCAGTACTTC.

This rearrangement joins TRBV12-3 or TRBV12-4 to TRBJ1-5; 7 bases align to TRBD1. The CDR3 is made up of 16 amino acids. The trim removed 1 base at V and 8 bases at J, leaving 11 bases unmatched. The CDR3: CASSLGAGGGVKPQHF. Written as DNA, the CDR3 is TGTGCCAGCAGTTTAGGGGCAGGGGGTGGGGTGAAGCCCCAGCATTTT.

The J gene is TRBJ2-5, the V gene TRBV7-6; perhaps TRBD1 as D (5 bases). The V end was cut by 1 base, the J end by 5 bases, with 11 bases between. The CDR3 extends over 14 amino acids. CDR1 and CDR2 from the germline V gene are SGHVS and FNYEAQ. The CDR3 is CASSLGGVLETQYF. The CDR3 DNA reads TGTGCCAGCAGCTTAGGGGGCGTGTTGGAGACCCAGTACTTC.

This clonotype has a count of ten or more. The chain carries TRBV6-1 and TRBJ1-1; possible D gene TRBD1, 5 bases. The length of the CDR3 is 13 residues. Trimming removed 5 bases at V and 6 bases at J, with 13 bases between. Per germline, CDR1 MNHNS and CDR2 SASEGT. The CDR3 nucleotides read TGTGCCAGCAGTCCCCCAGGGAGCCCTGAAGCTTTCTTT. Protein product: CASSPPGSPEAFF.

This chain links TRBV20-1 with TRBJ1-1; TRBD1 matches 7 bases. This CDR3 spans 13 amino acids. The junction had 3 bases not matched to a gene; V was cut back by 0 bases and J by 5 bases. CDR1 is DFQATT, CDR2 SNEGSKA, per germline (reference sequence). The CDR3 coding sequence is TGCAGTGCTAGAGATCTGACAGGGACTGAAGCTTTCTTT. The encoded protein is CSARDLTGTEAFF.

This clonotype appeared a few times. The rearrangement joins TRBV10-3 to TRBJ2-1; 7 bases map to TRBD1. The CDR3 runs 14 residues. J lost 0 bases, V lost 6 bases, and 2 bases had no gene match. Germline V CDR1 and CDR2: ENHRY, SYGVKD. The CDR3 sequence: CAIRWDSSYNEQFF. The CDR3 DNA sequence: TGTGCCATCAGATGGGACAGCTCCTACAATGAGCAGTTCTTC.

This clonotype was detected only a few times. The V and J genes are TRBV3-1 and TRBJ1-2; tentative D call: TRBD1 (5 bases). V was shortened by 0 bases and J by 8 bases, with 19 bases between the two germline ends. Germline CDR1 and CDR2: LGHDT and YNNKEL (reference sequence). This CDR3 is built from 16 residues. The CDR3 bases are TGTGCCAGCAGCCAAGAGGAGGGGAGCTGGTCGGAAGGCTACACCTTC. Its translation: CASSQEEGSWSEGYTF. Based on the CDR3 plus reference TRBV3-1 and TRBJ1-2, the full variable domain is DTAVSQTPKYLVTQMGNDKSIKCEQNLGHDTMYWYKQDSKKFLKIMFSYNNKELIINETVPNRFSPKSPDKAHLNLHINSLELGDSAVYFCASSQEEGSWSEGYTFGSGTRLTVV.

This chain joins TRBV11-2 and TRBJ1-1; D possibly corresponds to TRBD1 (6 bases). From germline, CDR1 is SGHAT and CDR2 FQNNGV. Between the trimmed V and J ends, which lost 6 bases and 11 bases, there was a span of 16 bases. CDR3 length: 12 residues. The CDR3, as DNA: TGTGCCAGCAGACGCAAAGGGACACTTGCTTTCTTT. It codes for CASRRKGTLAFF.

The count of this clonotype is one. CDR3: CASREERGGPDEQYF. CDR3 DNA sequence: TGTGCCAGCAGGGAGGAGCGGGGGGGCCCAGACGAGCAGTACTTC. V gene TRBV27 combines with J gene TRBJ2-7; 10 bases map to TRBD2. V dropped 6 bases and J dropped 5; count of bases not matched to a gene: 10. Germline V gene data show CDR1 as MNHEY and CDR2 as SMNVEV (reference sequence). This CDR3 is built from 15 residues.

This clonotype was counted a few times. This chain links TRBV6-4 with TRBJ1-1; D gene ambiguous. The CDR3 is made up of 13 amino acids. Trimming shortened V by 2 bases and J by 1 base, and 5 bases separated the two germline ends. Germline V CDR1 and CDR2: MRHNA, SNTAGT. The CDR3, as DNA: TGTGCCAGCAGTGACGCAGGGAACACTGAAGCTTTCTTT. This encodes CASSDAGNTEAFF.

Ten or more counts support this clonotype. The CDR3 spells CASSRQVGNEQYF. The CDR3 DNA reads as TGTGCCAGCAGCCGACAGGTGGGGAACGAGCAGTACTTC. The V gene is TRBV6-6, the J gene TRBJ2-7, with TRBD1 as a possible D gene (6 bases). Germline CDR1 is MNHNY and CDR2 is SVGAGI (reference sequence). V was cut by 6 bases and J by 5 bases, with 14 bases left in between. CDR3 length: 13 amino acids.

The rearrangement uses TRBV29-1 and TRBJ2-1, with D possibly TRBD1 on 5 matching bases. Trimming pared 2 bases from V and 9 bases from J, leaving 11 bases between. The CDR3 extends over 12 amino acids. CDR1 SQVTM and CDR2 ANQGSEA come from the germline V gene. The CDR3 DNA reads TGCAGCGTTGAAACGTGGCAGGGTGAGCAGTTCTTC. The encoded protein is CSVETWQGEQFF.

This clonotype was observed a handful of times. The chain employs TRBV5-1 and TRBJ2-7; 7 nucleotides agree with TRBD1. The CDR3 has 14 amino acids. Germline V gene lookup returns CDR1 SGHRS and CDR2 YFSETQ. The trim removed 4 bases at V and 1 base at J, leaving 5 bases unmatched. DNA of the CDR3: TGCGCCAGCAGCGCCGGGACAGCTTCCTACGAGCAGTACTTC. Protein product: CASSAGTASYEQYF. Based on the CDR3 plus reference TRBV5-1 and TRBJ2-7, the full variable domain is KAGVTQTPRYLIKTRGQQVTLSCSPISGHRSVSWYQQTPGQGLQFLFEYFSETQRNKGNFPGRFSGRQFSNSRSEMNVSTLELGDSALYLCASSAGTASYEQYFGPGTRLTVT.

Remarks on this clonotype: The junction departs from germline at one end; a sequencing error may be responsible. The chain couples TRBV5-1 to TRBJ2-1; 7 nucleotides line up with TRBD2. The germline V gene encodes CDR1 SGHRS and CDR2 YFSETQ. The CDR3 runs to 16 residues. CDR3 sequence (DNA): TGCGCCAGCAGCTTGGAATCGCGCGGGAGTCAGGATGAGAAGTTCTTC. Its translation: CASSLESRGSQDEKFF.

J is TRBJ2-7 and V is TRBV4-1; perhaps D is TRBD1 or TRBD2 (5 bases each). V lost 4 bases and J lost 7, with 11 bases in between. Germline CDR1 reads MGHRA; CDR2 reads YSYEKL. The CDR3 is made up of 12 amino acids. The DNA for the CDR3 is TGCGCCAGCAGCCCGGACACGGGGGAGCAGTACTTC. Protein sequence: CASSPDTGEQYF.

This clonotype has a handful of counts. This rearrangement joins TRBV4-1 to TRBJ2-1, with 15 bases that match TRBD2. The CDR3 loop spans 20 amino acids. The germline V gene has CDR1 MGHRA and CDR2 YSYEKL. Trimming took 9 bases from V and 0 from J; bases not matched to a gene: 15. The CDR3 is CASQGNVGLAGGRSYNEQFF. The CDR3 DNA reads as TGCGCCAGTCAAGGAAATGTGGGACTAGCGGGGGGCCGCTCCTACAATGAGCAGTTCTTC.

This clonotype has a handful of counts. The V call is TRBV27, the J call TRBJ2-5; TRBD1 matches at 7 bases. Germline lookup yields CDR1 MNHEY and CDR2 SMNVEV (reference sequence). The CDR3 extends over 12 amino acids. The V gene end was trimmed by 8 bases and the J gene end by 7 bases; junction bases not matched to a gene: 7. This CDR3 is CASLDRDGTQYF. In nucleotides, the CDR3 is TGTGCCAGCTTAGACAGGGACGGGACCCAGTACTTC.

In this sample, this clonotype turned up a few times. The V and J genes are TRBV11-2 and TRBJ2-3, with D tentatively TRBD1 (7 bases). V lost 5 bases, J lost 2 bases, and 23 bases lay in between. The CDR3 has 18 residues. Germline CDR1 SGHAT, CDR2 FQNNGV. The CDR3 spells CASSPLVGRGVHTDTQYF. The CDR3 DNA follows: TGTGCCAGCAGCCCCCTGGTCGGCAGGGGGGTTCACACAGATACGCAGTATTTT.

This clonotype appeared a few times. V and J are TRBV4-3 and TRBJ2-1; tentative D call: TRBD2 (6 bases). The CDR3 has 12 residues. The germline CDR1 and CDR2 sequences are LGHNA and YSLEER. Deletions cut 4 bases from V and 9 bases from J, with 10 bases between. This CDR3 reads CASSRSSGEQFF. The CDR3 DNA reads as TGCGCCAGCAGCCGCAGTAGCGGTGAGCAGTTCTTC.

This chain joins TRBV7-6 and TRBJ2-5; 15 nucleotides match TRBD2. Germline CDR1 SGHVS, CDR2 FNYEAQ. With 5 bases clipped from V and 7 bases from J, the junction kept 8 bases outside the gene matches. The CDR3 extends over 16 amino acids. The chain's CDR3 is CASSPRTSGGAGTQYF. The CDR3 DNA is TGTGCCAGCAGCCCCCGGACTAGCGGGGGGGCCGGGACCCAGTACTTC. Variable domain in full (rest from reference TRBV7-6 and TRBJ2-5): GAGVSQSPRYKVTKRGQDVALRCDPISGHVSLYWYRQALGQGPEFLTYFNYEAQQDKSGLPNDRFSAERPEGSISTLTIQRTEQRDSAMYRCASSPRTSGGAGTQYFGPGTRLLVL.

This clonotype appeared a few times. The chain uses TRBV9 and TRBJ2-7, with 9 bases matching TRBD1. The length of the CDR3 is 15 residues. Germline V lookup: CDR1 SGDLS, CDR2 YYNGEE. V was clipped by 0 bases and J by 3 bases; unmatched bases: 4. CDR3 protein: CASSVAGTGNYEQYF. CDR3 DNA: TGTGCCAGCAGCGTAGCTGGGACAGGGAACTACGAGCAGTACTTC.

V usage is TRBV7-9 and J usage is TRBJ1-2, with TRBD1 matching 8 bases. Germline V gives CDR1 SEHNR, CDR2 FQNEAQ (reference sequence). This CDR3 has 15 amino acids. Trimming cost V 6 bases and J 3 bases; bases outside gene matches: 9. The DNA of the CDR3 is TGTGCCAGCAGGGTCCAGGGGGCCTCGGACTATGGCTACACCTTC. It is translated as CASRVQGASDYGYTF. The whole variable domain, remainder taken from reference TRBV7-9 and TRBJ1-2, is DTGVSQNPRHKITKRGQNVTFRCDPISEHNRLYWYRQTLGQGPEFLTYFQNEAQLEKSRLLSDRFSAERPKGSFSTLEIQRTEQGDSAMYLCASRVQGASDYGYTFGSGTRLTVV.

V and J are TRBV12-3 or TRBV12-4 and TRBJ2-7, with TRBD2 as a possible D gene (5 bases). V was trimmed by 6 bases and J by 3 bases, leaving 18 bases between them. CDR3 size: 15 residues. CDR3 DNA sequence: TGTGCCAGCAGCCGGGTGGGCCTCCGGGACTACGAGCAGTACTTC. This encodes CASSRVGLRDYEQYF.

This clonotype has more than one count but fewer than ten. The V call is TRBV7-6, the J call TRBJ2-1, with unresolved D. In germline, CDR1 is SGHVS, CDR2 FNYEAQ. V lost 1 base and J 6 bases, leaving 10 bases between the germline ends. CDR3 size: 14 residues. CDR3 DNA sequence: TGTGCCAGCAGCTTAGGGAGTAGTCCCAATGAGCAGTTCTTC. It yields the protein CASSLGSSPNEQFF.

The J gene is TRBJ1-6, the V gene TRBV5-6; the match to TRBD1 covers 9 bases. The V and J ends lost 4 bases and 10 bases, in that order; junction bases with no gene match: 6. The length of the CDR3 is 14 residues. Germline V gene lookup returns CDR1 SGHDT and CDR2 YYEEEE. CDR3 in amino acids: CASSHTGGGSPLHF. The CDR3 DNA reads TGTGCCAGCAGCCACACAGGGGGCGGATCACCCCTCCACTTT.

The table lists this clonotype with a few counts. V and J are TRBV7-8 and TRBJ2-1; the D is unclear. The CDR3 loop spans 13 amino acids. CDR1 is SGHVS, CDR2 FQNEAQ, per germline. Trimming took 1 base from V and 8 from J, leaving 9 bases between them. CDR3 DNA sequence: TGTGCCAGCAGCTTAGTCGACGAAGATGAGCAGTTCTTC. This sequence encodes CASSLVDEDEQFF. Looking up the rest from reference TRBV7-8 and TRBJ2-1 gives the full variable domain: GAGVSQSPRYKVAKRGQDVALRCDPISGHVSLFWYQQALGQGPEFLTYFQNEAQLDKSGLPSDRFFAERPEGSVSTLKIQRTQQEDSAVYLCASSLVDEDEQFFGPGTRLTVL.

For the CDR3, the DNA is TGTGCCAGCAGTTTCTGGACAAACACAGATACGCAGTATTTT. This encodes CASSFWTNTDTQYF. The chain employs TRBV12-3 or TRBV12-4 and TRBJ2-3; D might be TRBD1 (5 bases). Between the trimmed V and J ends, which lost 3 bases and 2 bases, there was a span of 9 bases. This CDR3 is built from 14 residues.

The genes are TRBV20-1 and TRBJ2-1; 10 bases line up with TRBD2. CDR3 length: 14 amino acids. CDR1 and CDR2 from the germline V gene are DFQATT and SNEGSKA (reference sequence). J gave up 6 bases and V 5 bases, and 7 bases lay outside the gene matches. CDR3 DNA sequence: TGCAGTGCTCCGCTAGCGGGGGCTACCAATGAGCAGTTCTTC. This translates into CSAPLAGATNEQFF.

In this sample, this clonotype turned up a few times. The chain is built from TRBV5-1 and TRBJ2-2; 10 nucleotides agree with TRBD2. Germline CDR1 and CDR2: SGHRS and YFSETQ. The CDR3 runs to 17 residues. V gave up 5 bases and J gave up 5 bases; unmatched junction bases: 12. The DNA for the CDR3 is TGCGCCAGCAGTCCTGGCCTAGCGGGGGCCGTGACCGGGGAGCTGTTTTTT. This codes for CASSPGLAGAVTGELFF.